Following are 10 T cell receptor beta chains from one sample sequenced in a study of blood T cell repertoires in COVID-19. Only in-frame clones appear in the TCRdb table, and some are missing; sequencing was by immunoSEQ multiplex PCR. The data contain 150,000 to 200,000 clones, about 86% of them singletons. Source material: peripheral blood. The receptors come from a woman aged 80 or over in a cohort sampled during active or convalescent COVID-19.

As DNA, the CDR3 is TGTGCCAGCAGCCCGGATGGCGGGAGCTTCCAAGAGACCCAGTACTTC. Amino acids: CASSPDGGSFQETQYF. V gene TRBV5-4 combines with J gene TRBJ2-5; 7 bases align to TRBD2. Germline CDR1 SGHNT, CDR2 YYREEE (reference sequence). The junction had 10 bases not matched to a gene; V was cut back by 4 bases and J by 1 base. This CDR3 contains 16 residues.

The rearrangement uses TRBV25-1 and TRBJ1-1; possible D gene TRBD1, 6 bases. V gave up 6 bases and J gave up 5 bases, with 16 bases separating them. Germline CDR1 MGHDK, CDR2 SYGVNS. CDR3 length: 14 amino acids. The CDR3 DNA follows: TGTGCCAGCAGGGGGGCAGGGTTGATAACTGAAGCTTTCTTT. It codes for CASRGAGLITEAFF.

V is TRBV11-2 and J is TRBJ2-3, with TRBD2 matching over 9 bases. Germline CDR1 is SGHAT and CDR2 is FQNNGV. The CDR3 has 18 residues. The V and J ends lost 3 bases and 2 bases, in that order; junction bases with no gene match: 12. The CDR3 DNA reads TGTGCCAGCAGCTTGAGGCCCCCTAGCGGGGCCACCACAGATACGCAGTATTTT. Translated, it gives CASSLRPPSGATTDTQYF.

J is TRBJ1-5 and V is TRBV30, with D maybe TRBD1 (6 bases). CDR3 length: 15 amino acids. Trimming took 1 base from V and 0 from J, leaving 10 bases between them. CDR1 GTSNPN and CDR2 SVGIG come from the germline V gene (reference sequence). The CDR3 coding sequence is TGTGCCTGGAGTGAGGGGGTCCATAGCAATCAGCCCCAGCATTTT. Its translation is CAWSEGVHSNQPQHF.

The chain couples TRBV29-1 to TRBJ1-1, with no clear D. The CDR3 totals 13 residues. Per the germline V gene, CDR1 is SQVTM and CDR2 is ANQGSEA. Trimming shortened V by 0 bases and J by 1 base, and 6 bases separated the two germline ends. In DNA form, the CDR3 reads TGCAGCGTTGAAGATCCACAGAACACTGAAGCTTTCTTT. The encoded protein is CSVEDPQNTEAFF.

The chain carries TRBV30 and TRBJ2-1; TRBD1 aligns across 11 bases. CDR1 GTSNPN and CDR2 SVGIG come from the germline V gene (reference sequence). This CDR3 region has 14 residues. V dropped 4 bases and J dropped 6; count of bases not matched to a gene: 5. CDR3 loop: CAWTPGTGGNEQFF. The DNA of the CDR3 is TGTGCCTGGACCCCCGGGACAGGGGGCAATGAGCAGTTCTTC.

The rearrangement uses TRBV29-1 and TRBJ1-2; TRBD1 matches 7 bases. Unmatched junction bases numbered 11, after V lost 5 bases and J lost 8 bases. This CDR3 has 13 amino acids. Germline assignment: CDR1 SQVTM and CDR2 ANQGSEA. Here the CDR3 reads CSVRLRQGRGYTF. CDR3 DNA sequence: TGCAGCGTTCGGTTACGACAGGGTAGGGGCTACACCTTC.

In its sample, this clone was seen a few times. The gene calls are TRBV29-1 and TRBJ2-3, with a weak D call TRBD2 (6 bases). Trimming left V 7 bases short and J 0 bases short, with 20 bases between. The CDR3 covers 16 residues. Per the germline V gene, CDR1 is SQVTM and CDR2 is ANQGSEA. The CDR3 sequence: CSAGGGPRGSTDTQYF. Here the CDR3 DNA reads TGCAGCGCCGGTGGAGGGCCACGTGGTAGCACAGATACGCAGTATTTT.

The chain uses TRBV5-4 and TRBJ2-5; 8 nucleotides match TRBD1. V shed 4 bases and J 2 bases; nucleotides not matched to a gene: 13. The CDR3 contains 17 residues. The germline CDR1 and CDR2 sequences are SGHNT and YYREEE (reference sequence). CDR3 loop: CASSPRDRLALQETQYF. The CDR3 region has the DNA TGTGCCAGCAGCCCAAGGGACAGGTTAGCGCTTCAAGAGACCCAGTACTTC.

This sequence joins TRBV5-6 and TRBJ1-4; 11 bases align to TRBD1. The CDR3 contains 17 residues. V gave up 3 bases and J gave up 7 bases; unmatched junction bases: 11. CDR1 SGHDT and CDR2 YYEEEE come from the germline V gene. For the CDR3, the DNA is TGTGCCAGCAGCTCGACGTTGGGACAGGGGGTGCGTGAAAAACTGTTTTTT. Translated, it gives CASSSTLGQGVREKLFF.